Detailed here is one T cell receptor (beta chain). One end of the junction varies from germline; a read error may be responsible. This entry belongs to a study of blood T cells in healthy people across ages. The use of a sample-barcoded 5' primer and a J-beta primer mix characterized a second PCR of about 7 to 12 cycles. Using its own MiXCR run on the 5' RACE reads, TCRdb lists one record per CDR3 protein. The table shows more than 900,000 distinct CDR3 sequences, with 25% to 35% occurring only once. Germline CDR1 and CDR2: SEHNR and FQNEAQ (reference sequence). The CDR3 is 12 amino acids. In addition, the sample was reused for a study of T cells of mothers and their children. That work states: Second-PCR amplification with M1S added sample barcodes and 2-4 random nucleotides. Clones that were microchimeric and persistent were not detected among T cells.

The V gene is TRBV7-9, the J gene TRBJ2-7; D remains unclear. The sequence was collected from a woman aged 40 to 55 in good health. The sample comprised blood. The CDR3 spells CASSLGFYKQYF. The DNA for the CDR3 is TGTGCCAGTAGCTTGGGATTCTACAAGCAGTACTTC.